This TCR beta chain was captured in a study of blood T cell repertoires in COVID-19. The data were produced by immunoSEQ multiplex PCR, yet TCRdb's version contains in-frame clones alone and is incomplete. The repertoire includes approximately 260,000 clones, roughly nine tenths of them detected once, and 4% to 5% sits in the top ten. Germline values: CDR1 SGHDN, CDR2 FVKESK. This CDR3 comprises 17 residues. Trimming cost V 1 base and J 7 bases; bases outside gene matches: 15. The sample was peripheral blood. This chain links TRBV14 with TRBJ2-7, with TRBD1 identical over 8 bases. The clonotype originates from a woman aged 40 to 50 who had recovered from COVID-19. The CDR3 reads CASSQVLRGRFREEQYF. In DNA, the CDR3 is TGTGCCAGCAGCCAAGTGCTCAGGGGGCGCTTCCGGGAGGAGCAGTACTTC.